This TCR beta chain derives from a study of blood T cell repertoires in COVID-19. Study background: COVID-19 samples from acute and convalescent phases originated in the United States, Italy and Spain. Sources were T cells, B-cell-depleted T cells, or PBMCs; the material itself was cDNA or gDNA.

In the authors' methods: Reference gene primer amplification yielded estimated nucleated cell counts. Libraries were prepared by immunoSEQ multiplex PCR; TCRdb keeps only in-frame clonotypes and omits some of them. The D gene and trimming were derived from the DNA, and the V and J assignments and clone size from that table. Of over 200,000 clones in the sample, roughly 84% were seen once. V was pared by 6 bases and J by 8 bases, with 14 bases between. This CDR3 spans 12 amino acids. Sequenced: peripheral blood. V is TRBV12-3 or TRBV12-4 and J is TRBJ2-7; possibly TRBD2 for D (5 bases). The clonotype comes from a man between 40 and 49 years old who had recovered from COVID-19. CDR3 DNA sequence: TGTGCCAGCAGCACTCTTCCGGGAAAGCAGTACTTC. This translates into CASSTLPGKQYF.